This T cell receptor (beta chain) came from a study of control samples from healthy donors and cancer patients. Sequencing was performed with immunoSEQ multiplex PCR; in TCRdb, only in-frame clones are kept and a portion is missing. Counted here are 150,000 to 200,000 clones, about 90% occurring once; the ten biggest clones make up 0.65% to 0.75%. The germline V gene has CDR1 SQVTM and CDR2 ANQGSEA. The CDR3 is 17 residues long. Trimming took 3 bases from V and 2 from J, leaving 20 bases between them. The source of this sequence is a woman aged 25-40 years in good health. Sequenced input: blood. The rearrangement uses TRBV29-1 and TRBJ2-1; D gene ambiguous. DNA for the CDR3: TGCAGCGTTGAGGGGATAAGGGCACGTACCACCTACAATGAGCAGTTCTTC. Its protein product is CSVEGIRARTTYNEQFF.